The present TCR beta chain was sequenced within a study of blood T cell repertoires in COVID-19. Original methodology: How many nucleated cells were present was estimated from reference gene primer amplification. Sequencing used immunoSEQ multiplex PCR; TCRdb keeps in-frame clones, though not all of them. The V and J calls and clone size come from that table; D and trimming were worked out from the DNA. The top ten hold 0.72% of the sample, which has about 220,000 clones, about nine tenths seen once. The specimen sequenced was peripheral blood. The sequence derives from a man aged 35-49 years with acute or convalescent COVID-19.

The CDR3 loop reads CASSSLAEIYNEQFF. As DNA, the CDR3 is TGTGCCAGCAGCTCCCTAGCGGAGATCTACAATGAGCAGTTCTTC. The chain is built from TRBV7-2 and TRBJ2-1; 7 bases agree with TRBD2. The CDR3 spans 15 residues. Germline CDR1 is SGHTA and CDR2 is FQGNSA. V was pared by 4 bases and J by 3 bases, with 6 bases of the junction left unmatched.